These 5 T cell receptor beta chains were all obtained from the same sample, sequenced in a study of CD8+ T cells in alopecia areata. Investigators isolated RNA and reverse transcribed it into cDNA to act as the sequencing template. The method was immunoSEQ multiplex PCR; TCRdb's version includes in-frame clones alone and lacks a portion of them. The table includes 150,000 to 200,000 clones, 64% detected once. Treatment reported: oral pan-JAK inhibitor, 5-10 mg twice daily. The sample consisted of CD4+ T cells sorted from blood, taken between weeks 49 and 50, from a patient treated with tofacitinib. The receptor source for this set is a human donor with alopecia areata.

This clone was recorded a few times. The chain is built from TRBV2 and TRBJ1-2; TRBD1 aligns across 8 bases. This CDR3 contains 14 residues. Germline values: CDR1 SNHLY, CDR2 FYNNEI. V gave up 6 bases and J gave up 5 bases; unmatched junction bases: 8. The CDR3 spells CASSEAGGSYGYTF. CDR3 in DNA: TGTGCCAGCAGCGAGGCAGGGGGCAGTTATGGCTACACCTTC.

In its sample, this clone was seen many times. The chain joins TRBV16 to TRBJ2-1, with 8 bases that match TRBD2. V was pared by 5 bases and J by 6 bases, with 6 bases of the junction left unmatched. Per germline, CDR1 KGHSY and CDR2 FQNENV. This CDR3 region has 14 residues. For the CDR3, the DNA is TGTGCCAGCAGCAGACCCGGGACTAGCAATGAGCAGTTCTTC. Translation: CASSRPGTSNEQFF.

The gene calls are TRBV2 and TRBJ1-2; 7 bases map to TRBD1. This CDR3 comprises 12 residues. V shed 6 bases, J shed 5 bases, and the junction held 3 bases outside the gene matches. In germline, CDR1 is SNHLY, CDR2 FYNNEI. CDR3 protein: CASRLQGYGYTF. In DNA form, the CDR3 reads TGTGCCAGCAGGTTACAGGGGTATGGCTACACCTTC.

The CDR3, as DNA: TGTGCCTGGGCGGCCCTTCCAGGGGGCCGGTTCACAGATACGCAGTATTTT. As protein: CAWAALPGGRFTDTQYF. V is TRBV30 and J is TRBJ2-3, with 8 bases identical to TRBD1. Germline CDR1 is GTSNPN and CDR2 is SVGIG (reference sequence). The V and J ends lost 5 bases and 2 bases, in that order; junction bases with no gene match: 15. The CDR3 has 17 amino acids.

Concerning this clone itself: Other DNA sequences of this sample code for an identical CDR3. CDR3 protein: CASSLVGETQYF. As DNA, the CDR3 is TGCGCCAGCAGCTTGGTAGGAGAGACCCAGTACTTC. This chain joins TRBV5-1 and TRBJ2-5, with D unresolved. The CDR3 extends over 12 amino acids. Deletions cut 0 bases from V and 4 bases from J, with 4 bases between. The germline gives CDR1 SGHRS, CDR2 YFSETQ.